A single sample gave rise to the 21 T cell receptor beta chains below, sequenced in a study of monozygotic twins with inflammatory bowel disease. TCRdb reprocessed the 5' RACE reads and reports one entry per CDR3 protein, with no DNA. The sample table sets out just over 300,000 distinct CDR3 sequences. The sample was blood. The receptors were gathered from a human donor with ulcerative colitis or Crohn's disease, or a healthy co-twin of an affected twin (not recorded which).

The chain recombines TRBV5-5 with TRBJ1-2. Looked up from germline, CDR1 is SGHKS and CDR2 is YYEKEE (reference sequence). The CDR3 totals 13 residues. The CDR3 spells CASSLLQPYGYTF.

The chain recombines TRBV6-5 with TRBJ2-7; TCRdb selects TRBD1, and the lack of DNA leaves this call unchecked. The CDR3 totals 15 residues. The germline V gene encodes CDR1 MNHEY and CDR2 SVGAGI. The CDR3 loop reads CASSYSRDRGQGQYF.

This chain connects TRBV29-1 to TRBJ2-1; TCRdb designates TRBD2, a call that cannot be tested without DNA. This CDR3 contains 14 residues. Germline V lookup: CDR1 SQVTM, CDR2 ANQGSEA. CDR3 sequence reads: CSARVPGLNREQFF.

V gene TRBV5-5 combines with J gene TRBJ1-5. The germline gives CDR1 SGHKS, CDR2 YYEKEE (reference sequence). The CDR3 has 16 residues. The CDR3 is CASSLAPVDLNQPQHF.

The chain employs TRBV11-2 and TRBJ2-6; there is no DNA to check the TCRdb D call of TRBD2. CDR3 size: 21 residues. Germline CDR1 is SGHAT and CDR2 is FQNNGV. The CDR3 region is CASSAKGTLARPASGANVLTF.

The CDR3 region is CASSLGWGGTEAFF. The chain is built from TRBV14 and TRBJ1-1. The CDR3 is made up of 14 amino acids. Germline V lookup: CDR1 SGHDN, CDR2 FVKESK.

The chain recombines TRBV12-3 or TRBV12-4 with TRBJ1-1; lacking DNA, the TRBD1 call made by TCRdb goes unchecked. The CDR3 covers 11 residues. CDR3: CASSDRAEAFF.

V is TRBV5-4 and J is TRBJ2-1. The CDR3 is made up of 15 amino acids. Germline V gene sequence: CDR1 SGHNT, CDR2 YYREEE (reference sequence). The CDR3 loop is CASSLGSPSYNEQFF.

V is TRBV18 and J is TRBJ1-5; absent DNA, TCRdb's TRBD1 call cannot be checked. The germline V gene has CDR1 KGHSH and CDR2 LQKENI. This CDR3 has 13 residues. The CDR3: CASSPGDRQPQHF.

V is TRBV5-1 and J is TRBJ2-6; with no DNA, the TCRdb D assignment of TRBD2 cannot be verified. The V gene's germline CDR1 is SGHRS and CDR2 YFSETQ. This CDR3 region has 17 residues. CDR3 in amino acids: CASSLSGQRTGANVLTF.

V is TRBV7-2 and J is TRBJ1-3; TCRdb reports TRBD1, a call that lacks DNA to check it against. The CDR3 is 17 amino acids. Per germline, CDR1 SGHTA and CDR2 FQGNSA. The CDR3 loop is CASSLVGTGNSGNTIYF.

This sequence joins TRBV7-6 and TRBJ2-2; the D call from TCRdb, TRBD1, cannot be confirmed without DNA. There are 15 residues in the CDR3. In germline, CDR1 is SGHVS, CDR2 FNYEAQ. This CDR3 reads CASSPSDSRTGELFF. Variable domain in full (rest from reference TRBV7-6 and TRBJ2-2): GAGVSQSPRYKVTKRGQDVALRCDPISGHVSLYWYRQALGQGPEFLTYFNYEAQQDKSGLPNDRFSAERPEGSISTLTIQRTEQRDSAMYRCASSPSDSRTGELFFGEGSRLTVL.

The V gene is TRBV5-1, the J gene TRBJ1-1; the D gene TCRdb calls, TRBD1, cannot be checked with no DNA. This CDR3 has 16 amino acids. From germline, CDR1 is SGHRS and CDR2 YFSETQ. CDR3 sequence reads: CASLPDGTLMNTEAFF.

CDR3 sequence: CASSSGRRYYEQYF. The J gene is TRBJ2-7, the V gene TRBV7-2; TCRdb selects TRBD1, and the lack of DNA leaves this call unchecked. The CDR3 extends over 14 amino acids. CDR1 is SGHTA, CDR2 FQGNSA, per germline.

This rearrangement joins TRBV14 to TRBJ2-7. Germline CDR1 reads SGHDN; CDR2 reads FVKESK. This CDR3 spans 13 amino acids. The CDR3 is CASSYTGPYEQYF.

The chain combines TRBV7-3 with TRBJ2-1; the TCRdb call, TRBD1, lacks DNA for checking. The CDR3 has 17 amino acids. In germline, CDR1 is SGHTA, CDR2 FQGTGA. CDR3 in amino acids: CASSLTIGDAPRGEQFF.

The chain recombines TRBV11-3 with TRBJ2-1. The CDR3 contains 13 residues. CDR1 is SGHNT, CDR2 YENEEA, per germline. CDR3 region: CASSLVANNEQFF. Complete variable domain (other parts from reference TRBV11-3 and TRBJ2-1): EAGVVQSPRYKIIEKKQPVAFWCNPISGHNTLYWYLQNLGQGPELLIRYENEEAVDDSQLPKDRFSAERLKGVDSTLKIQPAELGDSAVYLCASSLVANNEQFFGPGTRLTVL.

The rearrangement uses TRBV7-2 and TRBJ2-7; absent DNA, TCRdb's TRBD1 call cannot be checked. The CDR3 is made up of 15 amino acids. Germline V gene sequence: CDR1 SGHTA, CDR2 FQGNSA. CDR3 residues: CASSFAQDRGREQYF.

The chain has TRBV28 and TRBJ1-3; TCRdb lists TRBD1, though no DNA is available to test this call. Germline V gene lookup returns CDR1 MDHEN and CDR2 SYDVKM. The CDR3 has 18 amino acids. The CDR3 protein is CASSSPIINRGIGNTIYF.

The rearrangement joins TRBV7-2 to TRBJ2-5; TCRdb proposes TRBD2, but this gene call is untestable without DNA. Germline V CDR1 and CDR2: SGHTA, FQGNSA. The CDR3 sequence is 15 residues long. This CDR3 reads CASSLASGPTETQYF.

This chain joins TRBV7-2 and TRBJ1-4; TCRdb returns TRBD1, unconfirmable since there is no DNA. Germline values: CDR1 SGHTA, CDR2 FQGNSA. CDR3 length: 14 residues. CDR3 region: CASSPDRAGEKLFF.